Below, one T cell receptor (beta chain) is given with its context. Its antigen is not known. The protocol was immunoSEQ multiplex PCR, while the TCRdb copy is restricted to in-frame clones and leaves out a portion. The table has about 360,000 clones, 86% seen once. Trimming took 3 bases from V and 7 from J; bases not matched to a gene: 15. In germline, CDR1 is MNHNS, CDR2 SASEGT. The CDR3 sequence is 19 residues long. These data originate in a study of cytomegalovirus exposure and HLA in healthy donors. Study-wide points: According to a subsequent analysis, TCR clusters from the first cohort were inclined to appear together in the 110 or so validation repertoires.

The rearrangement joins TRBV6-1 to TRBJ2-1; 13 bases line up with TRBD2. The clonotype was recovered from a young woman in good health and CMV-seronegative. The material sequenced was PBMCs. This chain's CDR3 is CASSDGTSGVREGWNEQFF. The CDR3 region has the DNA TGTGCCAGCAGTGATGGGACTAGCGGGGTGAGAGAGGGTTGGAATGAGCAGTTCTTC.